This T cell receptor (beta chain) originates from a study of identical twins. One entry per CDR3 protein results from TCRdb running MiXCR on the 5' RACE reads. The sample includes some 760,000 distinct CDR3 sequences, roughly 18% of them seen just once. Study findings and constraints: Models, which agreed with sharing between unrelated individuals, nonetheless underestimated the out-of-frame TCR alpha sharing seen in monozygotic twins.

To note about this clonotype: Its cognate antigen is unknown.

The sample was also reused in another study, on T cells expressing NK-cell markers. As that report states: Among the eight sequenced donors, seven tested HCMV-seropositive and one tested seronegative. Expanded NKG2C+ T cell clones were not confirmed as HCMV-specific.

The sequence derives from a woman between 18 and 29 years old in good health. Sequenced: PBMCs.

The CDR3 DNA sequence: TGTGCCAGCATGATAAGGTTACTGAACACTGAAGCTTTCTTT. Amino acid sequence: CASMIRLLNTEAFF. This chain joins TRBV6-1 and TRBJ1-1; no reliable D call. V shed 7 bases and J shed 0 bases, with 12 bases lying between them. Germline values: CDR1 MNHNS, CDR2 SASEGT. The CDR3 extends over 14 amino acids.